This TCR beta chain emerged from a study of blood T cell repertoires in COVID-19. Measured with immunoSEQ multiplex PCR; TCRdb has only the in-frame clones, and not every one. The sample lists just over 650,000 clones; more than 80% were seen once. Germline values: CDR1 SEHNR, CDR2 FQNEAQ (reference sequence). V gave up 5 bases and J gave up 4 bases; unmatched junction bases: 15. This CDR3 is 17 amino acids long. The sequenced material came from peripheral blood. This clonotype was sampled from a woman aged 18-29 years with acute or convalescent COVID-19. The chain joins TRBV7-9 to TRBJ1-1, with 8 bases aligning to TRBD1. CDR3 protein: CASSPTLPTGEATEAFF. The DNA of the CDR3 is TGTGCCAGCAGCCCCACCCTACCGACAGGGGAGGCCACTGAAGCTTTCTTT. Complete variable domain (other parts from reference TRBV7-9 and TRBJ1-1): DTGVSQNPRHKITKRGQNVTFRCDPISEHNRLYWYRQTLGQGPEFLTYFQNEAQLEKSRLLSDRFSAERPKGSFSTLEIQRTEQGDSAMYLCASSPTLPTGEATEAFFGQGTRLTVV.